A single sample is the source of the 25 T cell receptor beta chains below, sequenced in a study of CD8+CD57+ T cells in acquired aplastic anemia. Selection for sequencing was limited to patients who had shown CD8+CD57+ cell expansion by flow cytometry. Genomic DNA was employed as the template in profiling TCR beta VDJ and CDR3. TCRdb fed the reads into MiXCR, producing one record per CDR3 protein. This sample carries 170,000 or so distinct CDR3 sequences, 63% of them seen once, and the ten largest clones take more than 40%. Material for sequencing was sorted CD4+, CD8+, or CD8+CD57+ T cells (not recorded which) from PBMCs. Every receptor here comes from a human donor with aplastic anemia.

The chain couples TRBV7-8 to TRBJ2-3; 11 bases are shared with TRBD2. V dropped 5 bases and J dropped 5; count of bases not matched to a gene: 3. The CDR3 runs 14 residues. Germline-derived CDR1 and CDR2 are SGHVS and FQNEAQ. CDR3 in amino acids: CASSILAGEDTQYF. The DNA for the CDR3 is TGTGCCAGCAGCATACTAGCGGGAGAAGATACGCAGTATTTT.

This clonotype was detected only once. This chain uses TRBV7-9 with TRBJ2-3; D is perhaps TRBD2 (6 bases). Germline V gene sequence: CDR1 SEHNR, CDR2 FQNEAQ (reference sequence). This CDR3 has 18 residues. V lost 4 bases to trimming and J lost 4 bases, with 24 bases between them. CDR3 protein: CASSSLGGRAGLSDTQYF. The CDR3 bases are TGTGCCAGCAGCTCCCTAGGAGGGCGCGCAGGGCTTTCAGATACGCAGTATTTT.

The chain joins TRBV24-1 to TRBJ2-1, with 10 bases lining up with TRBD2. The germline CDR1 and CDR2 sequences are KGHDR and SFDVKD. J lost 2 bases, V lost 7 bases, and 7 bases had no gene match. The CDR3 has 16 amino acids. The CDR3 spells CATSLPGLAAYNEQFF. CDR3 coding DNA: TGTGCCACCAGCTTGCCAGGACTAGCGGCCTACAATGAGCAGTTCTTC.

The chain uses TRBV7-2 and TRBJ2-5; 9 bases match TRBD2. The V gene end was trimmed by 5 bases and the J gene end by 2 bases; junction bases not matched to a gene: 15. The CDR3 loop spans 18 amino acids. The V gene's germline CDR1 is SGHTA and CDR2 FQGNSA. The CDR3 spells CASSLSGGRFFIQETQYF. DNA of the CDR3: TGTGCCAGCAGCCTCAGCGGGGGGCGATTTTTCATTCAAGAGACCCAGTACTTC.

In regard to this clonotype: A much larger clone differs by one base, so this may be a read error. This rearrangement joins TRBV6-1 to TRBJ1-2; the match to TRBD1 covers 8 bases. The CDR3 spans 11 residues. Germline CDR1 reads MNHNS; CDR2 reads SASEGT. The CDR3 coding sequence is TGTGCCAGGACAGGGGACGATGGCTGCACCTTC. Encoded protein: CARTGDDGCTF.

This chain joins TRBV7-2 and TRBJ1-1; no firm D call. In germline, CDR1 is SGHTA, CDR2 FQGNSA. V was trimmed by 6 bases and J by 5 bases, leaving 16 bases between them. The CDR3 sequence is 14 residues long. The CDR3 DNA reads as TGTGCCAGCAGTTATCAGACGCGCGGGACTGAAGCTTTCTTT. Protein product: CASSYQTRGTEAFF.

V usage is TRBV7-2 and J usage is TRBJ1-1; D possibly corresponds to TRBD1 (6 bases). This CDR3 comprises 13 residues. V was pared by 6 bases and J by 2 bases, with 10 bases between. Germline lookup yields CDR1 SGHTA and CDR2 FQGNSA. The CDR3 nucleotides are TGTGCCAGCAGTTACAGGGATAACACTGAAGCTTTCTTT. It codes for CASSYRDNTEAFF.

This clonotype was detected only once. The germline gene is not matched at one end of the junction; a read error may be the cause. The rearrangement links TRBV10-3 to TRBJ2-3; 8 nucleotides match TRBD2. The length of the CDR3 is 17 residues. Germline CDR1 reads ENHRY; CDR2 reads SYGVKD. The CDR3 bases are TGTGCCAGCAGTGCCCTTGGACTAGCCTTCGGGACAGATACGCAGTATTTT. As protein: CASSALGLAFGTDTQYF.

This clonotype was detected many times. The chain employs TRBV12-3 or TRBV12-4 and TRBJ1-1, with D possibly being TRBD1 (5 bases). This CDR3 spans 11 amino acids. The germline V and J ends were trimmed by 3 bases and 11 bases, with 10 bases remaining between them. The CDR3 DNA follows: TGTGCCAGCAGTTTGTTTTGGGGGGCTTTCTTT. It yields the protein CASSLFWGAFF.

The chain combines TRBV7-9 with TRBJ1-2; 12 bases line up with TRBD1. CDR1 is SEHNR and CDR2 is FQNEAQ in the germline V gene (reference sequence). V trimming: 5 bases; J trimming: 4 bases; junction bases outside the gene matches: 11. The CDR3 has 17 residues. In nucleotides, the CDR3 is TGTGCCAGCAGCCATCCGGGACAGGGGGCGCGGGGCTATGGCTACACCTTC. Encoded protein: CASSHPGQGARGYGYTF.

This clonotype was detected a few times. The J gene is TRBJ1-6, the V gene TRBV4-2; tentative D call: TRBD1 (6 bases). Trimming cost V 4 bases and J 1 base, with 17 bases left between them. CDR3 length: 18 residues. CDR1 and CDR2 from the germline V gene are LGHNA and YNFKEQ. Written as DNA, the CDR3 is TGTGCCAGCAGCCTGGGGGCCGCCGGGGGTTCCTATAATTCACCCCTCCACTTT. Protein product: CASSLGAAGGSYNSPLHF.

The chain uses TRBV6-6 and TRBJ2-7; the D gene is possibly TRBD2 (5 bases). This CDR3 is 13 amino acids long. The germline V and J ends were trimmed by 0 bases and 3 bases, with 6 bases remaining between them. From germline, CDR1 is MNHNY and CDR2 SVGAGI (reference sequence). The CDR3 spells CASSYSSDYEQYF. CDR3 in DNA: TGTGCCAGCAGTTACTCTAGCGACTACGAGCAGTACTTC.

The rearrangement links TRBV19 to TRBJ1-4; tentative D call: TRBD1 (5 bases). In germline, CDR1 is LNHDA, CDR2 SQIVND (reference sequence). Trimming stripped 3 bases from V and 6 bases from J, with 14 bases between. CDR3 length equals 15 residues. DNA for the CDR3: TGTGCCAGTAGTATTTCGGCAGGGTTGGATGAAAAACTGTTTTTT. Translated: CASSISAGLDEKLFF.

A few counts support this clonotype. The chain recombines TRBV29-1 with TRBJ1-2; D gene ambiguous. The CDR3 runs to 10 residues. Germline CDR1 and CDR2: SQVTM and ANQGSEA. Trimming shortened V by 7 bases and J by 4 bases, and 7 bases separated the two germline ends. CDR3 in amino acids: CSADLYGYTF. In DNA form, the CDR3 reads TGCAGCGCCGATCTCTATGGCTACACCTTC.

The rearrangement joins TRBV15 to TRBJ2-7; 8 positions match TRBD1. V was pared by 3 bases and J by 7 bases, with 14 bases of the junction left unmatched. The CDR3 covers 16 residues. In germline, CDR1 is LNHNV, CDR2 YYDKDF (reference sequence). The CDR3 region has the DNA TGTGCCACCAGCAGTGGGGGGTTAGGGACAGGTGGTGAGCAGTACTTC. As protein: CATSSGGLGTGGEQYF.

This sequence joins TRBV10-3 and TRBJ2-1; maybe TRBD2 (7 bases). CDR1 and CDR2 from the germline V gene are ENHRY and SYGVKD. This CDR3 comprises 16 residues. Trimming pared 0 bases from V and 4 bases from J, leaving 13 bases between. The CDR3 sequence is CAISESRGPRYNEQFF. CDR3 nucleotides: TGTGCCATCAGTGAGTCGCGGGGGCCACGGTACAATGAGCAGTTCTTC.

This clonotype was seen at least ten times. The chain carries TRBV30 and TRBJ2-5; 7 bases agree with TRBD2. Germline CDR1 reads GTSNPN; CDR2 reads SVGIG (reference sequence). The CDR3 is made up of 15 amino acids. V lost 2 bases to trimming and J lost 4 bases; unmatched junction nucleotides: 10. CDR3 sequence: CAWSPGGGGLETQYF. In DNA, the CDR3 is TGTGCCTGGAGTCCTGGCGGGGGAGGATTAGAGACCCAGTACTTC.

This clonotype has ten or more counts. This chain connects TRBV25-1 to TRBJ1-1, with 7 positions matching TRBD1. V lost 7 bases, J lost 4 bases, and 6 bases stayed unmatched. Germline V lookup: CDR1 MGHDK, CDR2 SYGVNS. The CDR3 extends over 13 amino acids. CDR3 residues: CASMSGGVTEAFF. The DNA of the CDR3 is TGTGCCAGCATGTCAGGGGGAGTCACTGAAGCTTTCTTT.

V usage is TRBV19 and J usage is TRBJ2-2; D possibly corresponds to TRBD2 (6 bases). Germline loops: CDR1 LNHDA, CDR2 SQIVND (reference sequence). The CDR3 runs 14 residues. Trimming took 3 bases from V and 4 from J, leaving 9 bases between them. CDR3 sequence: CASSIQGLTGELFF. As DNA, the CDR3 is TGTGCCAGTAGTATCCAGGGACTCACCGGGGAGCTGTTTTTT.

On this clonotype: An end of the junction differs from the germline gene, which may be a read error. The chain employs TRBV29-1 and TRBJ1-2, with TRBD1 as a possible D gene (5 bases). Germline V gene sequence: CDR1 SQVTM, CDR2 ANQGSEA. This CDR3 spans 12 amino acids. CDR3 sequence reads: CSVEGDNYGYTF. CDR3 DNA: TGCAGCGTCGAAGGGGATAACTATGGCTACACCTTC.

J is TRBJ1-6 and V is TRBV29-1; D gene unclear. Germline V gene lookup returns CDR1 SQVTM and CDR2 ANQGSEA. This CDR3 contains 12 residues. Between the trimmed V and J ends, which lost 7 bases and 14 bases, there was a span of 18 bases. CDR3 region: CSAVSPPGALHF. For the CDR3, the DNA is TGCAGCGCTGTATCTCCCCCAGGAGCCCTCCACTTT.

The chain recombines TRBV7-6 with TRBJ1-1; a possible D gene is TRBD1 (5 bases). The V end lost 5 bases, the J end lost 2 bases, and 18 bases lay between the germline ends. The V gene's germline CDR1 is SGHVS and CDR2 FNYEAQ. The length of the CDR3 is 16 residues. The CDR3 here is CASSEQGSSGNTEAFF. DNA for the CDR3: TGTGCCAGCAGCGAGCAGGGCAGCTCTGGAAACACTGAAGCTTTCTTT.

This clonotype was seen ten or more times. V gene TRBV19 combines with J gene TRBJ1-2; unclear D gene. V gave up 1 base and J gave up 2 bases, with 11 bases separating them. This CDR3 region has 15 residues. The V gene's germline CDR1 is LNHDA and CDR2 SQIVND (reference sequence). As DNA, the CDR3 is TGTGCCAGTAGTATAGTTTACCTCGCCAACTATGGCTACACCTTC. Amino acids: CASSIVYLANYGYTF.

This chain links TRBV7-2 with TRBJ1-2, with 7 positions matching TRBD1. The length of the CDR3 is 14 residues. CDR1 and CDR2 (germline): SGHTA, FQGNSA. With V trimmed by 3 bases and J by 2 bases, 3 bases remained unmatched. The CDR3, as DNA: TGTGCCAGCAGCTTGTTGACAGGGAACTATGGCTACACCTTC. It encodes CASSLLTGNYGYTF.

This clonotype appeared many times. This chain links TRBV7-8 with TRBJ2-3; no clear D. The V gene's germline CDR1 is SGHVS and CDR2 FQNEAQ. This CDR3 has 15 residues. The ends were cut back, 8 bases at V and 1 base at J, with 16 bases in the middle. The CDR3 sequence: CASRQYEVGTDTQYF. Written as DNA, the CDR3 is TGTGCCAGCCGCCAGTACGAAGTGGGCACAGATACGCAGTATTTT.